This T cell receptor beta chain was recorded in a study of shared clonotypes between healthy human individuals. Whole-study context: A couple of women and a few men aged 18 to 49 made up the donors. Study results and limitations: Sample collection involved blood only; tissue repertoires are likely different.

Assay used: immunoSEQ multiplex PCR; TCRdb lists only in-frame clones, some missing. Found here are some 2.4 million clones, 93% of them singletons; the top ten hold about 0.39%. Germline lookup yields CDR1 MNHEY and CDR2 SMNVEV (reference sequence). V lost 5 bases and J lost 4; bases outside the gene matches: 6. The CDR3 spans 14 residues. Note on this clone: What it binds is unknown. Other nucleotide sequences in the sample specify the same CDR3.

This clonotype was obtained from a young man in good health. Some clones in this sample may be carry-over from other donors' samples. Sample: naive CD4+ T cells from PBMCs. Subset specified: CD45RA+ positively selected. This sequence joins TRBV27 and TRBJ2-3; 7 bases match TRBD1. The chain's CDR3 is CASSPRTGADTQYF. CDR3 bases: TGTGCCAGCAGTCCTAGGACAGGAGCAGATACGCAGTATTTT.